This is a list of T cell receptor beta chains from one sample in a study of response to subunit inactivated influenza vaccine. TCRdb ran MiXCR on the RT-PCR reads and lists one entry per CDR3 protein. This table holds some 480,000 distinct CDR3 sequences, 9.5% to 12% found once. Sequences were derived from PBMCs from blood, sampled about 40 days after vaccination. The origin of the receptors is a man aged 45-65 years who received an inactivated influenza vaccine. Each CDR3 is given with its conserved first and last residue. A D gene is named only where the DNA matches it firmly. Clone size is given for some rows only: seen once, a few or many times, or a class if the clone is expanded.

clone_size j_call d_call v_call cdr3_length cdr3_nt cdr3_aa
few TRBJ1-2 TRBD1 TRBV20-1 15 TGCAGTGCTAGAGATCTCGGGACAGGCGACTATGGCTACACCTTC CSARDLGTGDYGYTF
- TRBJ2-1 TRBD2 TRBV20-1 19 TGCAGTGCTAGAGATCGGAACCCCCTTAGCGGGGGGCCTTACAATGAGCAGTTCTTC CSARDRNPLSGGPYNEQFF
- TRBJ2-5 TRBD1 TRBV6-5 16 TGTGCCACCAGTTACTCGGCGGGACAGGGACGGGAGACCCAGTACTTC CATSYSAGQGRETQYF
few TRBJ2-5 - TRBV3-1 11 TGTGCCAGCAGCCAAGCCCAGACCCAGTACTTC CASSQAQTQYF
few TRBJ2-5 TRBD2 TRBV5-5 14 TGTGCCAGCAGCTTGTCTAGCGGGAGACAGACCCAGTACTTC CASSLSSGRQTQYF
- TRBJ2-7 - TRBV5-1 13 TGCGCCAGCAGCTTTTTCAGTGACGGCGAGCAGTACTTC CASSFFSDGEQYF
many TRBJ2-7 - TRBV10-3 12 TGTGCCATCAGTGAGTGGCAGGGGTGGGCGGTCTTC CAISEWQGWAVF
few TRBJ2-1 TRBD2 TRBV9 16 TGTGCCAGCAGCCCCCAAGGACTAGCGGGAGGGAATGAGCAGTTCTTC CASSPQGLAGGNEQFF
- TRBJ2-1 TRBD2 TRBV29-1 13 TGCAGCGCTCCGGGACTAGCCCCCTATGAGCAGTTCTTC CSAPGLAPYEQFF
few TRBJ2-5 - TRBV18 13 TGTGCCAGCTCACAGGGCAGGGAAGAGACCCAGTACTTC CASSQGREETQYF
many TRBJ1-1 TRBD1 TRBV6-5 18 TGTGCCAGCAGCTACGCGGCGACAGGGCGCCCTCGGGGCACTGAAGCTTTCTTT CASSYAATGRPRGTEAFF
many TRBJ2-3 TRBD1 TRBV5-1 13 TGCGCCAGCATGCAGGGGGGCACAGATACGCAGTATTTT CASMQGGTDTQYF
- TRBJ1-2 - TRBV12-3/TRBV12-4 11 TGTGCCAGCAGCCTCCTTAGCCTTCCCACCTTC CASSLLSLPTF
many TRBJ1-3 - TRBV6-5 13 TGTGCCAGCAGTTACGACAGGGGAAACACCATATATTTT CASSYDRGNTIYF
few TRBJ1-3 - TRBV7-2 16 TGTGCCAGCAGCTTATCCGGGACAAACTCTGGAAACACCATATATTTT CASSLSGTNSGNTIYF
- TRBJ2-5 - TRBV7-8 14 TGTGCCGGCAGCTTAGGAGGGGGTCAAGAGACCCAGTACTTC CAGSLGGGQETQYF
- TRBJ1-3 - TRBV20-1 15 TGCAGTGCTAGGGTAGGCGGGAGCTCTGGAAACACCATATATTTT CSARVGGSSGNTIYF
few TRBJ2-6 - TRBV7-2 17 TGTGCCAGCAGCTTAGGGTATTTACTCTCTGGGGCCAACGTCCTGACTTTC CASSLGYLLSGANVLTF
- TRBJ2-1 - TRBV15 15 TGTGCCACCAGCAGAGGTCGAGAGACAGCGGGTGAGCAGTTCTTC CATSRGRETAGEQFF
few TRBJ1-2 - TRBV11-2 12 TGTGCCAGCAGCCCGACTCACTATGGCTACACCTTC CASSPTHYGYTF
many TRBJ2-1 - TRBV4-2 16 TGTGCCAGCAGCCAAGGACGGCTACGGCCCTCCAATGAGCAGTTCTTC CASSQGRLRPSNEQFF
few TRBJ2-2 TRBD1 TRBV6-1 14 TGTGCCACCCAAGGGACAGGGAACACCGGGGAGCTGTTTTTT CATQGTGNTGELFF
- TRBJ2-2 TRBD2 TRBV11-2 17 TGTGCCATTCGGGCTAGCGGGAGGTTAGGGAACACCGGGGAGCTGTTTTTT CAIRASGRLGNTGELFF